The 27 T cell receptor beta chains below all came from one sample that was sequenced in a study of T cell responses to AZD1222 COVID-19 vaccine. Generated by immunoSEQ multiplex PCR, the TCRdb table keeps only in-frame clones and is missing some. Of 180,000 or so clones in the sample, 70% to 90% were seen once. The source material was peripheral blood, sampled on day 0 of AZD1222 vaccination. Source of these receptors: an adult in good health.

This chain connects TRBV7-9 to TRBJ1-1; D uncertain. Looked up from germline, CDR1 is SEHNR and CDR2 is FQNEAQ (reference sequence). V was pared by 5 bases and J by 4 bases, with 17 bases between. The CDR3 runs 15 residues. CDR3 protein: CASSPPGVRGTEAFF. CDR3 nucleotide sequence: TGTGCCAGCAGCCCCCCTGGGGTTCGGGGCACTGAAGCTTTCTTT.

The J gene is TRBJ2-4, the V gene TRBV11-1, with D possibly being TRBD1 or TRBD2 (5 bases each). V was trimmed by 5 bases and J by 11 bases, leaving 19 bases between them. Looked up from germline, CDR1 is SGHAT and CDR2 is FQDESV (reference sequence). The CDR3 contains 14 residues. CDR3 nucleotides: TGTGCCAGCAGCCCCCCGTACCGGGGCGGATTTCAGTACTTC. This translates into CASSPPYRGGFQYF.

This clone was seen a single time. This chain uses TRBV3-1 (or the pseudogene TRBV3-2) with TRBJ2-3; maybe TRBD2 (5 bases). Germline CDR1 and CDR2: LGHDT and YNNKEL (reference sequence). This CDR3 spans 13 amino acids. V lost 10 bases to trimming and J lost 1 base, with 12 bases between them. For the CDR3, the DNA is TGTGCCACCGAGGGTTTCGGCACAGATACGCAGTATTTT. Protein product: CATEGFGTDTQYF.

This clone was found once. The gene calls are TRBV6-5 and TRBJ2-7; no clear D gene. Germline V lookup: CDR1 MNHEY, CDR2 SVGAGI. The CDR3 length is 14 residues. V was clipped by 4 bases and J by 3 bases, with 13 bases between them. The CDR3 loop reads CASSSYGLGYEQYF. CDR3 nucleotides: TGTGCCAGCAGTTCTTATGGGTTGGGCTACGAGCAGTACTTC.

The DNA for the CDR3 is TGTGCCAGCAGCCAATCTACAGGGTTCCCTGGAAACACCATATATTTT. This sequence encodes CASSQSTGFPGNTIYF. The rearrangement links TRBV3-1 (or the pseudogene TRBV3-2) to TRBJ1-3; TRBD1 is a possible D gene (6 bases). The CDR3 has 16 residues. Germline V gene sequence: CDR1 LGHDT, CDR2 YNNKEL (reference sequence). The V gene lost 2 bases and the J gene lost 2 bases, with 13 bases spanning the gap.

The chain uses TRBV19 and TRBJ1-2; D gene unclear. Germline V gene sequence: CDR1 LNHDA, CDR2 SQIVND (reference sequence). Trimming removed 5 bases from V and 8 bases from J, with 15 bases in between. This CDR3 contains 13 residues. CDR3 nucleotide sequence: TGTGCCAGTAGTTGGACTGGCACGGGGGGCTACACCTTC. Its translation is CASSWTGTGGYTF. Filled out from reference TRBV19 and TRBJ1-2, the complete variable domain reads DGGITQSPKYLFRKEGQNVTLSCEQNLNHDAMYWYRQDPGQGLRLIYYSQIVNDFQKGDIAEGYSVSREKKESFPLTVTSAQKNPTAFYLCASSWTGTGGYTFGSGTRLTVV.

Comment on this clone: Different DNA sequences within this sample yield the same CDR3. V and J are TRBV29-1 and TRBJ2-7; D is perhaps TRBD2 (6 bases). Germline assignment: CDR1 SQVTM and CDR2 ANQGSEA. V lost 1 base, J lost 0 bases, and 7 bases lay in between. CDR3 length: 13 amino acids. In DNA, the CDR3 is TGCAGCGTTGAAGGCGGGGACTCCTACGAGCAGTACTTC. It specifies CSVEGGDSYEQYF.

The chain has TRBV12-3 or TRBV12-4 and TRBJ1-2; D is uncertain. Trimming removed 6 bases from V and 1 base from J, with 9 bases in between. This CDR3 contains 13 residues. This CDR3 reads CASRSQINYGYTF. In DNA, the CDR3 is TGTGCCAGCAGGTCTCAGATTAACTATGGCTACACCTTC.

The chain carries TRBV11-1 and TRBJ1-2; D unclear. V lost 1 base, J lost 3 bases, and 6 bases lay in between. Germline V lookup: CDR1 SGHAT, CDR2 FQDESV (reference sequence). The CDR3 has 13 residues. The CDR3 sequence is CASSLDGYYGYTF. The CDR3 region has the DNA TGTGCCAGCAGCTTAGACGGGTACTATGGCTACACCTTC.

The chain recombines TRBV4-3 with TRBJ1-6; 9 bases are shared with TRBD1. This CDR3 is built from 18 residues. The germline V gene has CDR1 LGHNA and CDR2 YSLEER. Unmatched junction bases numbered 4, after V lost 1 base and J lost 0 bases. The DNA of the CDR3 is TGCGCCAGCAGCCAAGGGGGACAGGGAAACTCCTATAATTCACCCCTCCACTTT. This sequence encodes CASSQGGQGNSYNSPLHF.

This clone was seen once. J is TRBJ2-7 and V is TRBV7-6; 7 nucleotides match TRBD1. The CDR3 is 13 residues long. J gave up 8 bases and V 7 bases, and 11 bases lay outside the gene matches. Germline CDR1 SGHVS, CDR2 FNYEAQ. The CDR3 nucleotides read TGTGCCAGCACCCCCGACAGGGACGGAAAGCAGTACTTC. Amino acids: CASTPDRDGKQYF. Using reference TRBV7-6 and TRBJ2-7 for the parts outside the CDR3, the full variable domain is GAGVSQSPRYKVTKRGQDVALRCDPISGHVSLYWYRQALGQGPEFLTYFNYEAQQDKSGLPNDRFSAERPEGSISTLTIQRTEQRDSAMYRCASTPDRDGKQYFGPGTRLTVT.

This clone was seen only a few times. The CDR3 sequence is CASSLQVTRAFF. The CDR3 DNA follows: TGTGCCAGCAGTCTACAGGTGACAAGAGCTTTCTTT. V and J are TRBV12-3 or TRBV12-4 and TRBJ1-1; a possible D gene is TRBD1 (5 bases). CDR3 length: 12 amino acids. With 5 bases removed from V and 10 bases from J, the gap between germline ends came to 14 bases.

The rearrangement uses TRBV5-1 and TRBJ1-3; 9 bases agree with TRBD1. Unmatched junction bases numbered 8, after V lost 0 bases and J lost 4 bases. The germline V gene has CDR1 SGHRS and CDR2 YFSETQ. The CDR3 is made up of 17 amino acids. This chain's CDR3 is CASSLAGQGTSGNTIYF. The CDR3 bases are TGCGCCAGCAGCTTGGCCGGACAGGGGACCTCAGGAAACACCATATATTTT.

The rearrangement uses TRBV28 and TRBJ1-3; weak D call: TRBD1 (5 bases). The V end lost 6 bases, the J end lost 8 bases, and 14 bases lay between the germline ends. The germline gives CDR1 MDHEN, CDR2 SYDVKM. The CDR3 contains 13 residues. The DNA of the CDR3 is TGTGCCAGCAGCCCGAATCCGGGACACACCATATATTTT. It specifies CASSPNPGHTIYF. Full variable domain (remainder filled in from reference TRBV28 and TRBJ1-3): DVKVTQSSRYLVKRTGEKVFLECVQDMDHENMFWYRQDPGLGLRLIYFSYDVKMKEKGDIPEGYSVSREKKERFSLILESASTNQTSMYLCASSPNPGHTIYFGEGSWLTVV.

This clone was seen only a few times. The rearrangement joins TRBV30 to TRBJ1-1; 8 bases map to TRBD1. V dropped 4 bases and J dropped 1; count of bases not matched to a gene: 2. Per the germline V gene, CDR1 is GTSNPN and CDR2 is SVGIG (reference sequence). The CDR3 spans 13 residues. In nucleotides, the CDR3 is TGTGCCTGGACAGGGACAGGGAACACTGAAGCTTTCTTT. Protein sequence: CAWTGTGNTEAFF.

The chain couples TRBV6-6 to TRBJ2-7; D remains ambiguous. The V gene lost 8 bases and the J gene lost 3 bases, with 17 bases spanning the gap. Germline V gene lookup returns CDR1 MNHNY and CDR2 SVGAGI (reference sequence). The CDR3 consists of 14 residues. The CDR3 is CASCYTTLYYEQYF. In DNA form, the CDR3 reads TGTGCCAGCTGCTACACGACACTGTACTACGAGCAGTACTTC.

The chain recombines TRBV5-1 with TRBJ1-4; D gene uncertain. The CDR3 is 15 amino acids. Germline CDR1 reads SGHRS; CDR2 reads YFSETQ. V lost 3 bases and J 3 bases, leaving 12 bases between the germline ends. The CDR3 bases are TGCGCCAGCAGCTCTTTGGGCGCGGCTAATGAAAAACTGTTTTTT. Its translation is CASSSLGAANEKLFF.

This sequence joins TRBV29-1 and TRBJ2-1; D is possibly TRBD1 (6 bases). The CDR3 has 14 amino acids. Germline V CDR1 and CDR2: SQVTM, ANQGSEA. Deletions cut 4 bases from V and 4 bases from J, with 14 bases between. CDR3 loop: CSVVPGTPYNEQFF. The CDR3 coding sequence is TGCAGCGTTGTTCCGGGGACACCTTACAATGAGCAGTTCTTC.

V is TRBV30 and J is TRBJ2-5, with D possibly called TRBD1 or TRBD2 (5 bases each). The CDR3 length is 14 residues. CDR1 is GTSNPN and CDR2 is SVGIG in the germline V gene (reference sequence). The V gene lost 2 bases and the J gene lost 2 bases, with 12 bases spanning the gap. CDR3 sequence reads: CAWSLGDRQETQYF. In nucleotides, the CDR3 is TGTGCCTGGAGTCTAGGGGACCGTCAAGAGACCCAGTACTTC.

This clone was found once. For the CDR3, the DNA is TGTGCCAGCAGTCAGGGGGGGAATTCACCCCTCCACTTT. Translated: CASSQGGNSPLHF. The chain joins TRBV12-3 or TRBV12-4 to TRBJ1-6; 7 bases map to TRBD1. The length of the CDR3 is 13 residues. V was clipped by 5 bases and J by 7 bases; unmatched bases: 2.

A few counts support this clone. The chain uses TRBV5-1 and TRBJ1-6; TRBD1 might be the D (5 bases). Deletions cut 3 bases from V and 4 bases from J, with 8 bases between. Germline-derived CDR1 and CDR2 are SGHRS and YFSETQ. This CDR3 comprises 14 residues. Written as DNA, the CDR3 is TGCGCCAGCAGCTCAGGGTCATATAATTCACCCCTCCACTTT. Residues: CASSSGSYNSPLHF. Combining the CDR3 with reference TRBV5-1 and TRBJ1-6 gives the whole variable domain KAGVTQTPRYLIKTRGQQVTLSCSPISGHRSVSWYQQTPGQGLQFLFEYFSETQRNKGNFPGRFSGRQFSNSRSEMNVSTLELGDSALYLCASSSGSYNSPLHFGNGTRLTVT.

The V gene is TRBV5-3, the J gene TRBJ2-1, with 7 bases identical to TRBD2. TRBV5-3 has ORF status, its function being uncertain. This CDR3 contains 16 residues. V lost 5 bases to trimming and J lost 2 bases; unmatched junction nucleotides: 10. The CDR3 here is CARSPASGLAYNEQFF. CDR3 sequence (DNA): TGTGCCAGAAGTCCCGCTAGCGGCCTCGCCTACAATGAGCAGTTCTTC.

V gene TRBV20-1 combines with J gene TRBJ2-2, with 9 bases matching TRBD1. V trimming: 5 bases; J trimming: 3 bases; junction bases outside the gene matches: 7. Per germline, CDR1 DFQATT and CDR2 SNEGSKA (reference sequence). The CDR3 extends over 15 amino acids. The CDR3 sequence is CSARGTGRYTGELFF. In nucleotides, the CDR3 is TGCAGTGCTCGTGGGACAGGGAGGTACACCGGGGAGCTGTTTTTT.

The chain employs TRBV15 and TRBJ1-3, with unresolved D. With 0 bases removed from V and 1 base from J, the gap between germline ends came to 13 bases. This CDR3 region has 17 residues. Germline lookup yields CDR1 LNHNV and CDR2 YYDKDF (reference sequence). The CDR3 reads CATSREAKPLSGNTIYF. The CDR3 region has the DNA TGTGCCACCAGCAGAGAAGCGAAACCGTTATCTGGAAACACCATATATTTT.

The rearrangement links TRBV6-5 to TRBJ2-5; D call uncertain. The CDR3 covers 11 residues. V was shortened by 6 bases and J by 0 bases, with 2 bases between the two germline ends. Germline assignment: CDR1 MNHEY and CDR2 SVGAGI. The DNA for the CDR3 is TGTGCCAGCAGCCACCAAGAGACCCAGTACTTC. Its protein is CASSHQETQYF.

This clone was recorded only once. The chain combines TRBV27 with TRBJ2-7; TRBD2 matches at 7 bases. CDR1 and CDR2 (germline): MNHEY, SMNVEV (reference sequence). V lost 3 bases, J lost 2 bases, and 7 bases stayed unmatched. The CDR3 length is 15 residues. This CDR3 reads CASSLGGGTTYEQYF. CDR3 DNA: TGTGCCAGCAGTTTGGGGGGGGGTACTACCTACGAGCAGTACTTC.

The CDR3 nucleotides are TGTGCCTGGAGTGGGGGGCGGAATGGCTACACCTTC. Protein sequence: CAWSGGRNGYTF. The V and J genes are TRBV30 and TRBJ1-2, with D possibly TRBD1 on 6 matching bases. Trimming left V 1 base short and J 6 bases short, with 9 bases between. Germline assignment: CDR1 GTSNPN and CDR2 SVGIG (reference sequence). This CDR3 has 12 amino acids.